The entry below describes one T cell receptor beta chain. Its antigen target is currently unknown. Per-base quality was not reported, and no clone a single base away is much larger than it. The germline V gene (reference sequence) yields MNHEY for CDR1 and SMNVEV for CDR2. V sheds 7 bases and J sheds 1 base, leaving 13 bases between their ends. The CDR3 runs 15 amino acids, cysteine and phenylalanine included. The only DNA kept is the CDR3, 45 bases in frame from the first base. The collaborating institutions used their own protocols to collect whole blood in K2EDTA tubes. For TCRbeta analysis, collaborators shipped samples as frozen whole blood, isolated PBMCs, or DNA extracted from either of those sample types. The sample is drawn from a study of blood T cell repertoires in COVID-19 (dated by TCRdb to between 2020 and 2021). Regarding the complete study: The collaborator samples originated in the United States, Italy and Spain and spanned the acute and convalescent phases of COVID-19. The material from the prospective study consisted of cDNA or gDNA derived from T cells, B-cell-depleted T cells, or PBMCs. Deeply sampled blood TCRbeta repertoires from subjects exposed to, actively infected with, or recovered from COVID-19 were included in the dataset. The repertoires were released in a freely available public database meant as a resource for research on the immune response to SARS-CoV-2. Samples were obtained from the ongoing ImmuneRACE study (first 160 participants) and from 1,254 subjects provided by 6 global collaborators. Sample metadata almost always included a de-identified subject ID, COVID-19 status, age in years and sex. Where available, HLA class I and class II types were taken from metadata supplied by the sample provider and were not determined by assay-based typing.

Results the study describes overall, beyond this receptor: The amount of clinical and demographic metadata varied by source and participant and was provided uncurated.

TCRbeta CDR3 regions were amplified from genomic DNA by means of the immunoSEQ Assay, a bias-controlled multiplex PCR. The authors processed their data as follows. Within the assay, amplification of reference gene primers was used to estimate how many nucleated cells each sample contained. Sequence reads were collapsed and filtered to measure the absolute abundance of every unique TCRbeta CDR3 rearrangement. Productive Simpson clonality was computed per sample as the square root of Simpson's diversity index over productive rearrangements. Held by TCRdb, this immuneACCESS table contains in-frame sequences only and omits some clones. Under half of the omission traces to an unresolved V gene where checked; the cause of the rest is unknown. V, J and clone size are taken as reported in that table, and D and trimming were inferred from the DNA itself. This sample holds hundreds of thousands of clones; more than 70% were observed only once. The ten largest clones represent 7% to 10% of the sample.

The sequencing sample was made of peripheral blood. The chain is assembled from TRBV27 and TRBJ2-2; TRBD1 might be the D gene, on 6 matching bases. The receptor was isolated from a woman aged 50 to 65 with acute or convalescent COVID-19. The DNA reads as follows: TGTGCCAGCAACCCCCAGGGGAGGAACACCGGGGAGCTGTTTTTT. Its translation reads: CASNPQGRNTGELFF.